The clone carrying this T cell receptor (beta chain) has a single count. Measured with immunoSEQ multiplex PCR; TCRdb has only the in-frame clones, and not every one. The sample holds about 160,000 clones; around 94% are singletons and the top ten take roughly 5%. CDR3 size: 15 residues. Per the germline V gene, CDR1 is MNHEY and CDR2 is SVGAGI. Trimming cost V 7 bases and J 9 bases; bases outside gene matches: 12. These data belong to a study of T cell responses to AZD1222 COVID-19 vaccine. The clonotype originates from an adult who received the AZD1222 COVID-19 vaccine. The chain couples TRBV6-5 to TRBJ2-1; 10 bases are a match to TRBD2. Sequencing was performed on peripheral blood, taken 28 days after the second AZD1222 dose. The CDR3 spells CASTRSLAGYSEQFF. CDR3 nucleotide sequence: TGTGCCAGCACCCGCTCACTAGCGGGATATTCTGAGCAGTTCTTC.